This entry concerns a single T cell receptor beta chain. Germline CDR1 LGHNA, CDR2 YSLEER. This CDR3 is built from 15 residues. V trimming: 1 base; J trimming: 6 bases; junction bases outside the gene matches: 3. The sample comes from a study of blood T cell repertoires in COVID-19. Here immunoSEQ multiplex PCR was the method, and the copy in TCRdb shows in-frame clones only, minus some. The table records roughly 78,000 clones, more than 75% of them present only once. This TCR derives from a woman in her fifties or sixties with acute or convalescent COVID-19. Sequencing input: peripheral blood. The chain uses TRBV4-3 and TRBJ1-4; the match to TRBD1 covers 9 bases. The CDR3 reads CASSQVYRGHEKLFF. The CDR3 DNA reads as TGCGCCAGCAGCCAAGTATACAGGGGGCATGAAAAACTGTTTTTT.